This paragraph reports one T cell receptor beta chain. V lost 6 bases to trimming and J lost 3 bases, with 6 bases between them. Germline values: CDR1 SGHVS, CDR2 FQNEAQ. This CDR3 has 13 amino acids. This record belongs to a study of T cell clones after liver transplantation. Produced via immunoSEQ multiplex PCR; TCRdb's table is partial and in-frame only. The table shows roughly 100,000 clones, with roughly 80% occurring only once. The receptor comes from a human patient who received a liver transplant. Some T cells may be provided by the graft donor. The J gene is TRBJ1-6, the V gene TRBV7-8; D is undetermined. This sample comprised CD4+ T cells from blood, obtained around 49 months after liver transplant. CDR3 region: CASSGDYNSPLHF. As DNA, the CDR3 is TGTGCCAGCAGTGGAGACTATAATTCACCCCTCCACTTT. The entire variable domain, with the rest obtained from reference TRBV7-8 and TRBJ1-6, is as follows: GAGVSQSPRYKVAKRGQDVALRCDPISGHVSLFWYQQALGQGPEFLTYFQNEAQLDKSGLPSDRFFAERPEGSVSTLKIQRTQQEDSAVYLCASSGDYNSPLHFGNGTRLTVT.